This section outlines one TCR beta chain sequence together with its context. This sample is part of a study of blood T cell repertoires in COVID-19. The wider study: COVID-19 samples, acute and convalescent, were from the United States, Italy and Spain. The cDNA or gDNA used as material had been derived from T cells, B-cell-depleted T cells, or PBMCs.

V was clipped by 5 bases and J by 4 bases, with 5 bases between them. CDR3 length: 11 amino acids. Germline CDR1 and CDR2: KGHSH and LQKENI. In the original processing: Amplified reference gene primers provided the basis for estimating nucleated cell counts. The method was immunoSEQ multiplex PCR; TCRdb's version includes in-frame clones alone and lacks a portion of them. From that table come the V and J calls and clone size; the DNA was used to work out D and trimming. Of roughly 260,000 clones in the sample, over 75% are singletons; the top ten hold 2.3%. This receptor was taken from a woman in her fifties or sixties with acute or convalescent COVID-19. The sample consisted of peripheral blood. This chain connects TRBV18 to TRBJ1-2; D not resolved. The CDR3 spells CASSRSYGYTF. The CDR3 nucleotides read TGTGCCAGCTCAAGGAGCTATGGCTACACCTTC.